The 9 T cell receptor beta chains listed next were all sequenced from one sample in a study of T cell repertoires in cytomegalovirus infection (dated by TCRdb to between 2018 and 2021). Instrument on record: Illumina HiSeq 1500. TCRdb ran its own pipeline on the public reads, namely fastp trimming at Q25 and MiXCR clone calling, and kept in-frame beta chains. Every distinct CDR3 protein forms one entry, paired with its most common genes and DNA. This sample has 200,000 to 250,000 distinct CDR3 sequences in its table, and less than 50% of those were observed once. 59% of the sample is in the top ten clones. The sample's treatment or condition label, in plain terms: in vitro stimulation with specific CMV peptide epitopes to enrich CMV-specific T cells. These receptors lack a known antigen. Sequencing used CD8+ T cells from cultured PBMCs, obtained from culture after CMV antigen stimulation. These receptors all come from a human donor in good health (CMV status not recorded). Some clones in this sample may be carry-over from other donors' samples.

The chain uses TRBV4-2 and TRBJ1-2, with 10 bases that match TRBD1. Germline V lookup: CDR1 LGHNA, CDR2 YNFKEQ. Trimming cost V 0 bases and J 6 bases; bases outside gene matches: 4. This CDR3 spans 15 amino acids. This CDR3 is CASSQDRGTGDGYTF. Written as DNA, the CDR3 is TGTGCCAGCAGCCAAGATCGCGGGACAGGGGATGGCTACACCTTC.

This clonotype was counted a few times. V usage is TRBV28 and J usage is TRBJ2-5, with 9 bases that match TRBD2. The ends lost 5 bases at V and 5 bases at J; junction bases unmatched: 9. Looked up from germline, CDR1 is MDHEN and CDR2 is SYDVKM. CDR3 size: 15 residues. The CDR3 here is CASSRLAGFGETQYF. The CDR3 nucleotides read TGTGCCAGCAGTCGCCTAGCGGGGTTTGGGGAGACCCAGTACTTC.

The chain employs TRBV20-1 and TRBJ1-2; perhaps TRBD1 as D (5 bases). This CDR3 is built from 15 residues. Trimming took 0 bases from V and 3 from J, leaving 14 bases between them. Per germline, CDR1 DFQATT and CDR2 SNEGSKA (reference sequence). CDR3 nucleotide sequence: TGCAGTGCTAGAGACCCCTTGGGACCCCACTATGGCTACACCTTC. Amino acids: CSARDPLGPHYGYTF.

The gene calls are TRBV5-1 and TRBJ1-1; no clear D. The CDR3 loop spans 15 amino acids. Trimming cost V 3 bases and J 4 bases, with 16 bases left between them. Germline V CDR1 and CDR2: SGHRS, YFSETQ. CDR3 sequence (DNA): TGCGCCAGCAGCTCGGGTGGGGAAGGGAGCACTGAAGCTTTCTTT. It yields the protein CASSSGGEGSTEAFF.

The rearrangement joins TRBV2 to TRBJ1-1; 10 bases match TRBD1. Per the germline V gene, CDR1 is SNHLY and CDR2 is FYNNEI. The V gene end was trimmed by 7 bases and the J gene end by 1 base; junction bases not matched to a gene: 9. This CDR3 contains 16 residues. This chain's CDR3 is CASISRDRGSNTEAFF. The CDR3 DNA sequence: TGTGCCAGCATTAGCCGGGACAGGGGTTCGAACACTGAAGCTTTCTTT.

CDR3 sequence (DNA): TGTGCCAGCTACGGGATCTCACCTCACAATGAGCAGTTCTTC. Translation: CASYGISPHNEQFF. The genes are TRBV5-6 and TRBJ2-1, with D possibly matching TRBD2 (5 bases). Trimming left V 7 bases short and J 5 bases short, with 16 bases between. CDR3 length equals 14 residues. The V gene's germline CDR1 is SGHDT and CDR2 YYEEEE.

This chain joins TRBV19 and TRBJ2-3, with D tentatively TRBD2 (7 bases). CDR1 and CDR2 (germline): LNHDA, SQIVND (reference sequence). Trimming stripped 2 bases from V and 4 bases from J, with 19 bases between. The CDR3 totals 17 residues. As DNA, the CDR3 is TGTGCCAGTAGTATATCGGGGGGCGGGAGAGGCGCAGATACGCAGTATTTT. Translation gives CASSISGGGRGADTQYF.

V and J are TRBV27 and TRBJ1-1; 8 bases align to TRBD1. CDR3 length equals 15 residues. The ends lost 7 bases at V and 7 bases at J; junction bases unmatched: 14. CDR1 is MNHEY, CDR2 SMNVEV, per germline (reference sequence). In DNA form, the CDR3 reads TGTGCCAGCAAACAGGGGGGGGGGCTGTGGGGTGAAGCTTTCTTT. It encodes CASKQGGGLWGEAFF.

This clonotype has a count of ten or more. The chain combines TRBV19 with TRBJ1-1; unclear D gene. This CDR3 contains 13 residues. Trimming removed 1 base at V and 4 bases at J, with 7 bases between. The germline CDR1 and CDR2 sequences are LNHDA and SQIVND (reference sequence). The CDR3 DNA follows: TGTGCCAGTAGTATAGTAAGGGCCACTGAAGCTTTCTTT. Translated: CASSIVRATEAFF.